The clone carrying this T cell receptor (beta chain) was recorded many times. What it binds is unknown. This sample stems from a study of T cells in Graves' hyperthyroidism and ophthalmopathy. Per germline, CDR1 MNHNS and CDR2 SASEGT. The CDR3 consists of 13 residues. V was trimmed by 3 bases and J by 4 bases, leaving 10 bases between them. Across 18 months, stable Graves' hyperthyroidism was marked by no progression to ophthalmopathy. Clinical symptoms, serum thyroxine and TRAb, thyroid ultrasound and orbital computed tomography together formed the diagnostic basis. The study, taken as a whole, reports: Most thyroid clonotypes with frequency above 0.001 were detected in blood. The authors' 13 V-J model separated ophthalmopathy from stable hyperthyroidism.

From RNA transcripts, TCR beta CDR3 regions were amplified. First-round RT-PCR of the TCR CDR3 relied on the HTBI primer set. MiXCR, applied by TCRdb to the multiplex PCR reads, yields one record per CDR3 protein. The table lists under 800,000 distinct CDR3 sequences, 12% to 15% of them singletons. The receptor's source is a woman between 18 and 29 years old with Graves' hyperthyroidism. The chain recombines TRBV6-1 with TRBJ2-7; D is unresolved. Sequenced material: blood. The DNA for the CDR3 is TGTGCCAGCAGTGAGTCTGAAACTTACGAGCAGTACTTC. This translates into CASSESETYEQYF.